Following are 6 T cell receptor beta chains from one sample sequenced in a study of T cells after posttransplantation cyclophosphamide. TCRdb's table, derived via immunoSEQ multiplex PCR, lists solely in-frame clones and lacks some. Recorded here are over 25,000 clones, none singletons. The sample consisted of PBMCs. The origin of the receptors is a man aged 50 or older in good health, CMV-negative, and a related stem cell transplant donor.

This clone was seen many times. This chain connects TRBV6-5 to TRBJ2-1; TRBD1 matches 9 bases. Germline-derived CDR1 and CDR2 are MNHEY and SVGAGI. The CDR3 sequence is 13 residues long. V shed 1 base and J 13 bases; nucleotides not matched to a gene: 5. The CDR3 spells CASSYFTGGYQFF. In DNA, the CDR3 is TGTGCCAGCAGTTACTTTACAGGGGGCTATCAGTTCTTC.

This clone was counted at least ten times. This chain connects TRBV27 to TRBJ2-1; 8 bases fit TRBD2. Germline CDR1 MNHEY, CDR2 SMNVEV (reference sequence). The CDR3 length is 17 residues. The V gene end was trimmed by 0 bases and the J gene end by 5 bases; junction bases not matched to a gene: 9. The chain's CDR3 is CASSLSYRGRSHNEQFF. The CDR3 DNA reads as TGTGCCAGCAGTTTATCTTACCGCGGGAGGTCCCACAATGAGCAGTTCTTC.

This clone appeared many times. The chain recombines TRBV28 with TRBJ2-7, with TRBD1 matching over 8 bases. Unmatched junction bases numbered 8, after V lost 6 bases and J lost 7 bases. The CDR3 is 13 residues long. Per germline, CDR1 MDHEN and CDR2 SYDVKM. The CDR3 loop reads CASRFQGAREQYF. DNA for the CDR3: TGTGCCAGCAGGTTCCAGGGGGCGCGAGAGCAGTACTTC.

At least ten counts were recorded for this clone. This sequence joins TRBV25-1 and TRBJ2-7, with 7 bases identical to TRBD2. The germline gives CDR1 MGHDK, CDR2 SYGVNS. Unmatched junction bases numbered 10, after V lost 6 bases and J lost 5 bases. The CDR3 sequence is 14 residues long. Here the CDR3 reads CASSSGGGPNEQYF. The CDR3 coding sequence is TGTGCCAGCAGCTCAGGCGGGGGTCCCAACGAGCAGTACTTC.

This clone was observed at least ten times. CDR3 sequence reads: CASSLRPTGELFF. CDR3 nucleotide sequence: TGTGCCAGCAGCTTGAGGCCGACCGGGGAGCTGTTTTTT. V is TRBV7-3 and J is TRBJ2-2; D uncertain. The ends were cut back, 3 bases at V and 5 bases at J, with 7 bases in the middle. This CDR3 contains 13 residues. The germline V gene has CDR1 SGHTA and CDR2 FQGTGA.

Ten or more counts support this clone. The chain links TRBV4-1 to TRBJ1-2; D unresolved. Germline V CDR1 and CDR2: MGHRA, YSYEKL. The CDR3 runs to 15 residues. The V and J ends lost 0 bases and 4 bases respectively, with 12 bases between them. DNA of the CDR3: TGCGCCAGCAGCCAAGATCAAAGAGGGCCCTATGGCTACACCTTC. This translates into CASSQDQRGPYGYTF.